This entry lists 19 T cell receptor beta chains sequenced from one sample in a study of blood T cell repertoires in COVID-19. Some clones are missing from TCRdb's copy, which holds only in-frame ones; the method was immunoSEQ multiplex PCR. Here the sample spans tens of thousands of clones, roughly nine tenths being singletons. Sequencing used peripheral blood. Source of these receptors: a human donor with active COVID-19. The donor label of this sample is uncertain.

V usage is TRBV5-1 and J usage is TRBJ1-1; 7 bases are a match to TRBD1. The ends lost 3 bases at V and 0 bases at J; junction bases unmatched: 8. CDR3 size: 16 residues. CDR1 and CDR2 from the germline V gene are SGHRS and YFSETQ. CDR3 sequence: CASSSGGTVMNTEAFF. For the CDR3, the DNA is TGCGCCAGCAGCTCAGGCGGGACAGTTATGAACACTGAAGCTTTCTTT.

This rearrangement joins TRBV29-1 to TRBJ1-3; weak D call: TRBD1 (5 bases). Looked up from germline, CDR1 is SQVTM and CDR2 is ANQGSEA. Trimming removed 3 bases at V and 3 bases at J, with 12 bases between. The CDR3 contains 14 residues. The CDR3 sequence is CSVDLRGIGNTIYF. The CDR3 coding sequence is TGCAGCGTTGATCTCCGGGGGATTGGAAACACCATATATTTT.

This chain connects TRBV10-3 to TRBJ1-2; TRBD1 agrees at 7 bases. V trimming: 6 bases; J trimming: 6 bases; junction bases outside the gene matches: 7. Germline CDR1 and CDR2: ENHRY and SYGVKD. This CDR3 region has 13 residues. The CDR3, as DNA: TGTGCCATCAGATTCGGGACAGCTCATGGCTACACCTTC. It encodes CAIRFGTAHGYTF.

The CDR3 sequence is CASRGSKTGVGYGYTF. CDR3 DNA sequence: TGTGCCAGTAGGGGATCGAAAACAGGAGTCGGCTATGGCTACACCTTC. The V and J genes are TRBV19 and TRBJ1-2; a possible D gene is TRBD1 (5 bases). The CDR3 loop spans 16 amino acids. Germline V gene sequence: CDR1 LNHDA, CDR2 SQIVND (reference sequence). V was shortened by 6 bases and J by 4 bases, with 21 bases between the two germline ends.

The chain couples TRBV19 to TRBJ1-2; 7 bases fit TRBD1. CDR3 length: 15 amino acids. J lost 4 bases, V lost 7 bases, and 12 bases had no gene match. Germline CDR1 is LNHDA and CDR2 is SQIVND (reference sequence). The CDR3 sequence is CASIPRTGSPYGYTF. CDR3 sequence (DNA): TGTGCCAGTATTCCCCGGACAGGCTCTCCCTATGGCTACACCTTC.

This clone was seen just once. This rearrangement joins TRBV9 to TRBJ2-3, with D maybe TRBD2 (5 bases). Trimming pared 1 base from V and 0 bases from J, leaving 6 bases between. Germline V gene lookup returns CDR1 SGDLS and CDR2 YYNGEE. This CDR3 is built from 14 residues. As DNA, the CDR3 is TGTGCCAGCAGCGTACTAGCCAGCACAGATACGCAGTATTTT. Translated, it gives CASSVLASTDTQYF. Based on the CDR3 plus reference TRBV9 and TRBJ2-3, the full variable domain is DSGVTQTPKHLITATGQRVTLRCSPRSGDLSVYWYQQSLDQGLQFLIQYYNGEERAKGNILERFSAQQFPDLHSELNLSSLELGDSALYFCASSVLASTDTQYFGPGTRLTVL.

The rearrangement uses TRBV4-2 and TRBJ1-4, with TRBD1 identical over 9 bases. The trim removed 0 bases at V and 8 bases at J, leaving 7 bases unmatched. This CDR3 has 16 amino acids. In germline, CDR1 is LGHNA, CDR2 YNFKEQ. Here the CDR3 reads CASSQEPGQGSEKLFF. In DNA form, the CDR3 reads TGTGCCAGCAGCCAAGAACCGGGACAGGGAAGCGAAAAACTGTTTTTT.

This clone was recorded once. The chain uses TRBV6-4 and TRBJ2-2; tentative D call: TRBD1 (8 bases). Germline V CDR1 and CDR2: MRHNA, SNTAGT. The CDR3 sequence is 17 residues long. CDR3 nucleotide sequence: TGTACGAGAGGGGGGGACAGGACTTTCGCGAACACCGGGGAGCTGTTTTTT. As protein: CTRGGDRTFANTGELFF.

DNA of the CDR3: TGTGCCAGCTCACCACCGCACAGGGGAAGCAACAATGAGCAGTTCTTC. Residues: CASSPPHRGSNNEQFF. V usage is TRBV18 and J usage is TRBJ2-1; 7 nucleotides agree with TRBD1. Trimming at V came to 0 bases and at J to 5 bases, leaving 7 bases not matched to a gene. The CDR3 is made up of 16 amino acids. CDR1 and CDR2 from the germline V gene are KGHSH and LQKENI.

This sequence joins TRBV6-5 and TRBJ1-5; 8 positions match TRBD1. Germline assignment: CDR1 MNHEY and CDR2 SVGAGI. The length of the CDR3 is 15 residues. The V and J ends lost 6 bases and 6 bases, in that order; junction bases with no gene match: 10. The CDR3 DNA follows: TGTGCCAGCAGCCCCGACAGGGGTTCTCCTCAGCCCCAGCATTTT. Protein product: CASSPDRGSPQPQHF.

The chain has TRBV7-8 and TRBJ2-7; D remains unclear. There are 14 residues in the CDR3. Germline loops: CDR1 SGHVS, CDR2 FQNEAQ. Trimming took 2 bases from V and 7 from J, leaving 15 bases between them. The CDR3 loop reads CASSLLDPSGEQYF. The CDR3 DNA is TGTGCCAGCAGCTTACTAGACCCCTCCGGGGAGCAGTACTTC.

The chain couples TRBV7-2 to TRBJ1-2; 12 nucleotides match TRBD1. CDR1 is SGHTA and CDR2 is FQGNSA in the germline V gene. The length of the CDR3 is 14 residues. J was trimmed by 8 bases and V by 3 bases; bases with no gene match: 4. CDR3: CASSLGQGAFGYTF. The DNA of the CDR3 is TGTGCCAGCAGCTTGGGACAGGGGGCTTTCGGCTACACCTTC. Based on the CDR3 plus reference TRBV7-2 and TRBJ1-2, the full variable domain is GAGVSQSPSNKVTEKGKDVELRCDPISGHTALYWYRQSLGQGLEFLIYFQGNSAPDKSGLPSDRFSAERTGGSVSTLTIQRTQQEDSAVYLCASSLGQGAFGYTFGSGTRLTVV.

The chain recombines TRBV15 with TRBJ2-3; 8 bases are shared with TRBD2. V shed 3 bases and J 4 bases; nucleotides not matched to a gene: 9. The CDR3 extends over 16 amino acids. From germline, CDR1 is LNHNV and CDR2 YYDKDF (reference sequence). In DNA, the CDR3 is TGTGCCACCAGCAGGGGGACTAGTGGTGCGGCAGATACGCAGTATTTT. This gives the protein CATSRGTSGAADTQYF.

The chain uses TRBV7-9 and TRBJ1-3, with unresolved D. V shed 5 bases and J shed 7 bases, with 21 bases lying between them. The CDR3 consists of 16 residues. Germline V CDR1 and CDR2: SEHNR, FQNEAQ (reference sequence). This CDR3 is CASSASWDIGFNTIYF. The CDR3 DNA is TGTGCCAGCAGCGCTAGCTGGGATATAGGATTCAACACCATATATTTT.

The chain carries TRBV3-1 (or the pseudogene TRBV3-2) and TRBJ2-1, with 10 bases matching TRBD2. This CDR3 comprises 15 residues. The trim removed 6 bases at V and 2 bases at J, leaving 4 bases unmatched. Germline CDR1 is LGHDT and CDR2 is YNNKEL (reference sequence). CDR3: CASRLSGGPYNEQFF. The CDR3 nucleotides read TGTGCCAGCAGGCTTAGCGGGGGGCCCTACAATGAGCAGTTCTTC.

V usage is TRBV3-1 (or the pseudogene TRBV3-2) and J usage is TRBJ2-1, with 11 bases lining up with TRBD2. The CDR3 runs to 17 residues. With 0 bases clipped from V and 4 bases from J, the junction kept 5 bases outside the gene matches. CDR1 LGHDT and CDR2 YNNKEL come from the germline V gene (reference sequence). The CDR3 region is CASSQEGGLAGYNEQFF. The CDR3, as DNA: TGTGCCAGCAGCCAAGAGGGCGGACTAGCGGGTTACAATGAGCAGTTCTTC.

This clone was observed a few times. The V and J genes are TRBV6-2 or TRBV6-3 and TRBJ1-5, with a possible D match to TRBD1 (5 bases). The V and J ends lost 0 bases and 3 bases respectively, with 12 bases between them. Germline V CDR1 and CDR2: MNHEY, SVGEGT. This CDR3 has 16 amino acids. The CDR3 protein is CASSYSPGWTNQPQHF. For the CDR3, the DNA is TGTGCCAGCAGTTACTCGCCAGGGTGGACCAATCAGCCCCAGCATTTT.

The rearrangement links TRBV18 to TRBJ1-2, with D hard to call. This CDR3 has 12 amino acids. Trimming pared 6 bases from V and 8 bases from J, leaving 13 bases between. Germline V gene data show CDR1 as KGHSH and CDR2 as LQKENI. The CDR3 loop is CASSPSEGGYTF. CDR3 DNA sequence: TGTGCCAGCTCCCCGAGCGAGGGAGGCTACACCTTC.

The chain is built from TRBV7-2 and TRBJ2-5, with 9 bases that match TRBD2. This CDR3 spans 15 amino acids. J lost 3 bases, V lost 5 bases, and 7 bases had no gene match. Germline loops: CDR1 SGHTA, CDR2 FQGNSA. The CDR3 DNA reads TGTGCCAGCAGCCAGAGGCGGGGGGGGGAAGAGACCCAGTACTTC. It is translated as CASSQRRGGEETQYF.